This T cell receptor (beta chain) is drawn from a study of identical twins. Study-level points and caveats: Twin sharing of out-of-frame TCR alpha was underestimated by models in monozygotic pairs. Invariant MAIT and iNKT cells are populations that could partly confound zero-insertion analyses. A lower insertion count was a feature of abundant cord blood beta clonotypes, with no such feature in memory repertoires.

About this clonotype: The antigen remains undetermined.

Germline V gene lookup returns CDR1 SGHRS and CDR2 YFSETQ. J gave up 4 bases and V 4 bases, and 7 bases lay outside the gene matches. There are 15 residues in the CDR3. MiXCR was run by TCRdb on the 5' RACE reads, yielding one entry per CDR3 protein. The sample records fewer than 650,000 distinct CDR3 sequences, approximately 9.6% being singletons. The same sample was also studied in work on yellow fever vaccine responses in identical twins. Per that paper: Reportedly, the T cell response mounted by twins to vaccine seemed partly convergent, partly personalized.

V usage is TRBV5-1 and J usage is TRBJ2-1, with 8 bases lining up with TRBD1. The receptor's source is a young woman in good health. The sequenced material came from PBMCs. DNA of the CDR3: TGCGCCAGCAGCCCGGACAGGGCGATTTACAATGAGCAGTTCTTC. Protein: CASSPDRAIYNEQFF.